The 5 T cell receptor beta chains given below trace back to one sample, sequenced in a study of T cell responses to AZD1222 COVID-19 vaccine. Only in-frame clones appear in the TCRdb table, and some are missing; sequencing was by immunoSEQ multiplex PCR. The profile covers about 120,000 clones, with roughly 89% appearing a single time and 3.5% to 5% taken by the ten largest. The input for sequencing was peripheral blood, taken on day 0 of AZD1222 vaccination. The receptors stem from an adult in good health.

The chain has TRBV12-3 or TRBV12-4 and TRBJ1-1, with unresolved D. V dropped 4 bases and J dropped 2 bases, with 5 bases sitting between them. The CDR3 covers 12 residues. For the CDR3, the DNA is TGTGCCAGCAGTTGGGTTAACACTGAAGCTTTCTTT. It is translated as CASSWVNTEAFF.

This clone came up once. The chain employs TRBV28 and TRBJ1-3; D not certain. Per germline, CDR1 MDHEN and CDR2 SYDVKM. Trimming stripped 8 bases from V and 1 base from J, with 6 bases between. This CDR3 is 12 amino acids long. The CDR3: CASLGSGNTIYF. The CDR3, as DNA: TGTGCCAGCCTGGGATCTGGAAACACCATATATTTT.

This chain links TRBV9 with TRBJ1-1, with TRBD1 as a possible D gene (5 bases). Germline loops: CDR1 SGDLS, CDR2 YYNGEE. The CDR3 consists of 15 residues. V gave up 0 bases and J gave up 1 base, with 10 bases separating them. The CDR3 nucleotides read TGTGCCAGCAGCGTAGGCCAGGGAGAGAACACTGAAGCTTTCTTT. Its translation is CASSVGQGENTEAFF.

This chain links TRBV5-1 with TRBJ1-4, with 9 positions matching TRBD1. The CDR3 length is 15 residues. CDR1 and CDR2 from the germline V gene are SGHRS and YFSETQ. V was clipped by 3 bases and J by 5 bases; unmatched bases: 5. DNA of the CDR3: TGCGCCAGCAGCTCCGCCGGGACAGGGAATGAAAAACTGTTTTTT. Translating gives CASSSAGTGNEKLFF. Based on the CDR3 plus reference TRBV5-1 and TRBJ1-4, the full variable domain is KAGVTQTPRYLIKTRGQQVTLSCSPISGHRSVSWYQQTPGQGLQFLFEYFSETQRNKGNFPGRFSGRQFSNSRSEMNVSTLELGDSALYLCASSSAGTGNEKLFFGSGTQLSVL.

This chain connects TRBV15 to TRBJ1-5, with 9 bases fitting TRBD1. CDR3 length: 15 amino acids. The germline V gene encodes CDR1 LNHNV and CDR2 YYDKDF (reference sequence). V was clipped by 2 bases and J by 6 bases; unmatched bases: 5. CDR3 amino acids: CATSRQQGASQPQHF. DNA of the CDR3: TGTGCCACCAGCAGACAACAGGGGGCGAGTCAGCCCCAGCATTTT.